These 12 T cell receptor beta chains were all obtained from the same sample, sequenced in a study of CD8 T cells in Susac syndrome. RNA totalling roughly 0.45 to 1 ug underwent reverse transcription with random hexamers. Using its own MiXCR run on the immunoSEQ multiplex PCR reads, TCRdb lists one record per CDR3 protein. The profile shows about 22,000 distinct CDR3 sequences, 85% to 95% of them singletons. Sequences were obtained from CD8+ T cells from PBMCs. These receptors originate from a human donor in good health.

J is TRBJ2-7 and V is TRBV21-1; the table assigns TRBD1, which was not confirmed against the DNA. TRBV21-1 constitutes a pseudogene. CDR3 length: 17 amino acids. Here the CDR3 reads CASSKSLDRGRGYEQYF. DNA for the CDR3: TGTGCCAGCAGCAAAAGCTTGGACAGGGGGCGCGGGTACGAGCAGTACTTC.

CDR3 protein: CASSYEGTGGNEQFF. CDR3 in DNA: TGTGCCAGCAGTTACGAGGGGACTGGTGGAAATGAGCAGTTCTTC. The chain employs TRBV6-2 or TRBV6-3 and TRBJ2-1; a weak D match, TRBD2 (6 bases). In germline, CDR1 is MNHEY, CDR2 SVGEGT. The V gene lost 2 bases and the J gene lost 7 bases, with 15 bases spanning the gap. This CDR3 contains 15 residues.

This chain links TRBV6-5 with TRBJ2-2; possibly TRBD2 for D (5 bases). The CDR3 loop spans 15 amino acids. V lost 2 bases to trimming and J lost 4 bases, with 11 bases between them. Germline V gene lookup returns CDR1 MNHEY and CDR2 SVGAGI. The DNA of the CDR3 is TGTGCCAGCAGTTACCCGGGGTTTGGCACCGGGGAGCTGTTTTTT. Protein sequence: CASSYPGFGTGELFF.

This sequence joins TRBV4-3 and TRBJ2-7; D possibly corresponds to TRBD2 (5 bases). The CDR3 runs to 17 residues. Trimming took 0 bases from V and 3 from J, leaving 18 bases between them. Germline assignment: CDR1 LGHNA and CDR2 YSLEER. The CDR3 loop is CASSQDLVAGEGYEQYF. The CDR3 region has the DNA TGCGCCAGCAGCCAAGATTTAGTGGCAGGCGAGGGCTACGAGCAGTACTTC.

The chain joins TRBV7-2 to TRBJ1-5, with a possible D match to TRBD1 (5 bases). The germline CDR1 and CDR2 sequences are SGHTA and FQGNSA. CDR3 size: 13 residues. Trimming stripped 5 bases from V and 9 bases from J, with 14 bases between. The CDR3 spells CASSPISGGPQHF. The CDR3 nucleotides are TGTGCCAGCAGCCCCATTTCGGGGGGGCCCCAGCATTTT.

This chain uses TRBV4-2 with TRBJ2-3, with D uncertain. The CDR3 length is 16 residues. The germline CDR1 and CDR2 sequences are LGHNA and YNFKEQ. Trimming stripped 1 base from V and 2 bases from J, with 13 bases between. CDR3 sequence reads: CASSQVRSTNTDTQYF. The CDR3 region has the DNA TGTGCCAGCAGCCAAGTAAGGTCAACGAACACAGATACGCAGTATTTT.

The chain carries TRBV6-5 and TRBJ1-6; D not resolved. CDR1 and CDR2 (germline): MNHEY, SVGAGI. Between the trimmed V and J ends, which lost 4 bases and 0 bases, there was a span of 10 bases. CDR3 size: 16 residues. CDR3 DNA: TGTGCCAGCAGTTCACTTACTAGCTCCTATAATTCACCCCTCCACTTT. Translating gives CASSSLTSSYNSPLHF.

The genes are TRBV4-3 and TRBJ2-1; no clear D gene. CDR1 is LGHNA, CDR2 YSLEER, per germline. The CDR3 is 14 amino acids. The V end lost 1 base, the J end lost 8 bases, and 12 bases lay between the germline ends. The chain's CDR3 is CASSQGTATHEQFF. DNA for the CDR3: TGCGCCAGCAGCCAAGGTACAGCTACCCATGAGCAGTTCTTC.

This clonotype has a single count. The rearrangement uses TRBV20-1 and TRBJ2-7; D is ambiguous. The CDR3 spans 14 residues. Trimming took off 0 bases at V and 3 bases at J, with 12 bases between the two ends. The germline V gene encodes CDR1 DFQATT and CDR2 SNEGSKA (reference sequence). CDR3 DNA: TGCAGTGCTAGAGATCTTGAGACAATCTACGAGCAGTACTTC. As protein: CSARDLETIYEQYF.

The V gene is TRBV27, the J gene TRBJ2-3; TRBD1 aligns across 11 bases. Trimming took 2 bases from V and 5 from J; bases not matched to a gene: 3. This CDR3 comprises 15 residues. Germline-derived CDR1 and CDR2 are MNHEY and SMNVEV (reference sequence). The CDR3 region is CASSLGTGGRDTQYF. In DNA form, the CDR3 reads TGTGCCAGCAGTTTAGGGACAGGGGGAAGAGATACGCAGTATTTT.

V gene TRBV5-1 combines with J gene TRBJ2-5, with D uncertain. This CDR3 comprises 12 residues. Trimming stripped 1 base from V and 2 bases from J, with 3 bases between. Germline assignment: CDR1 SGHRS and CDR2 YFSETQ. CDR3 coding DNA: TGCGCCAGCAGCTTGAGGCAAGAGACCCAGTACTTC. It codes for CASSLRQETQYF.

The chain recombines TRBV29-1 with TRBJ1-2; 9 bases agree with TRBD1. Germline V lookup: CDR1 SQVTM, CDR2 ANQGSEA. The CDR3 loop spans 15 amino acids. Losses at the gene ends were 6 bases for V and 0 bases for J; bases not matched to a gene: 8. The CDR3 protein is CSVPTRTGANYGYTF. The CDR3 bases are TGCAGCGTGCCCACTCGGACAGGGGCTAACTATGGCTACACCTTC.